These 32 T cell receptor beta chains share one sample of origin, sequenced in a study of CD8 T cells in ankylosing spondylitis. Each CDR3 protein gets one entry after TCRdb re-called the 5' RACE reads with MiXCR. The table lists about 130,000 distinct CDR3 sequences, around 7% of them singletons, with 9% to 15% in the top ten. The sequenced material came from blood, either unsorted or a sorted T cell fraction (not recorded which). Receptors were obtained from a male donor with ankylosing spondylitis or in good health (not recorded which).

This clonotype has a single count. A single base separates this from a much larger clone, so it may be a read error. V and J are TRBV11-2 and TRBJ2-6; a weak D match, TRBD1 (5 bases). In germline, CDR1 is SGHAT, CDR2 FQNNGV. The CDR3 has 18 residues. The CDR3 here is CASSLDLGLFSGASVLTF. The CDR3 coding sequence is TGTGCCAGCAGCTTAGACCTGGGTTTATTCTCTGGGGCCAGCGTCCTGACTTTC.

This clonotype was counted ten times or more. The rearrangement uses TRBV5-1 and TRBJ1-1; D remains ambiguous. The V and J ends lost 4 bases and 5 bases respectively, with 18 bases between them. This CDR3 comprises 15 residues. Germline V CDR1 and CDR2: SGHRS, YFSETQ. In DNA form, the CDR3 reads TGCGCCAGCAGCGTTACGTGGGGAGTAGTGACTGAAGCTTTCTTT. This translates into CASSVTWGVVTEAFF.

This clonotype occurred many times. V usage is TRBV12-3 or TRBV12-4 and J usage is TRBJ2-5; D perhaps matches TRBD2 (6 bases). V lost 3 bases to trimming and J lost 3 bases, with 11 bases between them. CDR3 length equals 14 residues. CDR3 region: CASSFITGEETQYF. CDR3 DNA sequence: TGTGCCAGCAGTTTTATCACGGGGGAAGAGACCCAGTACTTC.

This clonotype was found many times. The J gene is TRBJ2-5, the V gene TRBV5-1; either TRBD1 or TRBD2 may supply D (5 bases each). This CDR3 has 13 amino acids. CDR1 is SGHRS, CDR2 YFSETQ, per germline. Deletions cut 4 bases from V and 5 bases from J, with 12 bases between. In DNA form, the CDR3 reads TGCGCCAGCAGCCCAGGGAGCCGTGAGACCCAGTACTTC. Protein sequence: CASSPGSRETQYF. Supplemented by reference TRBV5-1 and TRBJ2-5, the full variable domain reads KAGVTQTPRYLIKTRGQQVTLSCSPISGHRSVSWYQQTPGQGLQFLFEYFSETQRNKGNFPGRFSGRQFSNSRSEMNVSTLELGDSALYLCASSPGSRETQYFGPGTRLLVL.

This clonotype has ten or more counts. The rearrangement joins TRBV12-3 or TRBV12-4 to TRBJ2-2; TRBD2 matches 7 bases. The CDR3 length is 16 residues. V shed 2 bases and J 6 bases; nucleotides not matched to a gene: 9. CDR3 residues: CASSLYLAGGSGELFF. CDR3 in DNA: TGTGCCAGCAGTTTATATCTAGCCGGGGGGTCCGGGGAGCTGTTTTTT.

The chain employs TRBV30 and TRBJ2-3; D may be TRBD2 (7 bases). Germline CDR1 and CDR2: GTSNPN and SVGIG (reference sequence). V was cut by 3 bases and J by 6 bases, with 16 bases left in between. The CDR3 totals 14 residues. The CDR3 DNA sequence: TGTGCCTGGAGGGGGGGGCTTGGTTTGGATACGCAGTATTTT. The encoded protein is CAWRGGLGLDTQYF.

The chain couples TRBV12-3 or TRBV12-4 to TRBJ2-3; 8 bases agree with TRBD2. The CDR3 has 16 amino acids. V shed 0 bases and J 3 bases; nucleotides not matched to a gene: 5. This chain's CDR3 is CASSLAGTRGTDTQYF. CDR3 bases: TGTGCCAGCAGTTTAGCCGGGACTAGAGGGACAGATACGCAGTATTTT.

This clonotype has at least ten counts. The J gene is TRBJ1-2, the V gene TRBV10-3, with 7 bases that match TRBD1. Germline CDR1 ENHRY, CDR2 SYGVKD. This CDR3 has 12 residues. Trimming took 11 bases from V and 8 from J; bases not matched to a gene: 11. The CDR3 DNA sequence: TGTGCCGGAACGACAGGGAATGGCGGCTACACCTTC. Translating gives CAGTTGNGGYTF.

This clonotype was counted ten times or more. J is TRBJ2-5 and V is TRBV29-1; the D gene is possibly TRBD2 (6 bases). The CDR3 runs to 11 residues. The ends were cut back, 4 bases at V and 7 bases at J, with 10 bases in the middle. CDR1 is SQVTM and CDR2 is ANQGSEA in the germline V gene. Here the CDR3 reads CSVGWGGTQYF. The DNA for the CDR3 is TGCAGCGTTGGATGGGGAGGGACCCAGTACTTC.

This clonotype was counted many times. The gene calls are TRBV3-1 and TRBJ2-5; tentatively, D is TRBD2 (6 bases). The CDR3 spans 12 residues. Germline V CDR1 and CDR2: LGHDT, YNNKEL (reference sequence). V shed 2 bases and J shed 5 bases, with 6 bases lying between them. The CDR3 loop is CASSQRGETQYF. The CDR3 DNA follows: TGTGCCAGCAGCCAACGGGGGGAGACCCAGTACTTC.

This clonotype was seen repeatedly, ten times or more. The chain employs TRBV29-1 and TRBJ2-3; the match to TRBD1 covers 7 bases. Germline assignment: CDR1 SQVTM and CDR2 ANQGSEA. This CDR3 is 14 amino acids long. Trimming cost V 4 bases and J 4 bases; bases outside gene matches: 8. The CDR3 is CSVVRDRGADTQYF. The CDR3 DNA reads TGCAGCGTTGTCCGGGACAGAGGGGCAGATACGCAGTATTTT.

This clonotype was counted many times. V gene TRBV7-2 combines with J gene TRBJ1-6, with 12 bases lining up with TRBD1. Germline CDR1 is SGHTA and CDR2 is FQGNSA. The CDR3 consists of 16 residues. V was pared by 1 base and J by 9 bases, with 4 bases of the junction left unmatched. The CDR3 protein is CASSLGGTGGSSPLHF. The CDR3 DNA sequence: TGTGCCAGCAGCTTAGGGGGGACAGGGGGCTCTTCACCCCTCCACTTT.

In its sample, this clonotype was seen many times. The chain joins TRBV5-1 to TRBJ2-2, with TRBD1 identical over 8 bases. The germline gives CDR1 SGHRS, CDR2 YFSETQ. Unmatched junction bases numbered 6, after V lost 4 bases and J lost 4 bases. This CDR3 is 15 amino acids long. Written as DNA, the CDR3 is TGCGCCAGCAGCGCCACAGGGGGATCCACCGGGGAGCTGTTTTTT. Translating it yields CASSATGGSTGELFF.

The sample holds a few counts of this clonotype. This chain uses TRBV11-2 with TRBJ2-4, with 8 bases identical to TRBD2. Germline assignment: CDR1 SGHAT and CDR2 FQNNGV. The CDR3 consists of 14 residues. Unmatched junction bases numbered 2, after V lost 3 bases and J lost 4 bases. The CDR3 sequence: CASSFAGGKNIQYF. The CDR3 coding sequence is TGTGCCAGCAGCTTTGCGGGAGGAAAAAACATTCAGTACTTC. The full variable domain, rest sourced from reference TRBV11-2 and TRBJ2-4, is EAGVAQSPRYKIIEKRQSVAFWCNPISGHATLYWYQQILGQGPKLLIQFQNNGVVDDSQLPKDRFSAERLKGVDSTLKIQPAKLEDSAVYLCASSFAGGKNIQYFGAGTRLSVL.

This clonotype occurred many times. The chain recombines TRBV29-1 with TRBJ2-3; D possibly uses TRBD1 or TRBD2 (5 bases each). From germline, CDR1 is SQVTM and CDR2 ANQGSEA. Trimming stripped 6 bases from V and 0 bases from J, with 7 bases between. This CDR3 spans 12 amino acids. The CDR3 is CSVGASTDTQYF. The CDR3, as DNA: TGCAGCGTCGGGGCTAGCACAGATACGCAGTATTTT.

Concerning this clonotype itself: It is likely a read error, because the conserved phenylalanine at the end of the CDR3 is missing. The V gene is TRBV15, the J gene TRBJ2-7; 10 nucleotides match TRBD1. Germline CDR1 and CDR2: LNHNV and YYDKDF (reference sequence). The trim removed 5 bases at V and 3 bases at J, leaving 1 base unmatched. CDR3 length equals 13 residues. The CDR3, as DNA: TGTGCCACCAGCCGGGACAGGGGCTACGAGCAGTACTCC. This gives the protein CATSRDRGYEQYS.

The table lists this clonotype with many counts. This CDR3 is CSAPTPTNYGYTF. The CDR3, as DNA: TGCAGTGCTCCGACACCAACTAACTATGGCTACACCTTC. The rearrangement joins TRBV20-1 to TRBJ1-2; D call uncertain. Trimming took off 5 bases at V and 0 bases at J, with 10 bases between the two ends. Germline CDR1 DFQATT, CDR2 SNEGSKA (reference sequence). CDR3 length: 13 residues.

This clonotype was observed at least ten times. This chain connects TRBV5-1 to TRBJ2-2; no definite D call. The CDR3 contains 15 residues. V was shortened by 4 bases and J by 3 bases, with 13 bases between the two germline ends. Germline assignment: CDR1 SGHRS and CDR2 YFSETQ. CDR3 DNA: TGCGCCAGCAGCCACTACTACGGCGACACCGGGGAGCTGTTTTTT. Translating it yields CASSHYYGDTGELFF.

This clonotype was found many times. The chain employs TRBV10-3 and TRBJ1-5, with D possibly TRBD1 on 5 matching bases. Germline V lookup: CDR1 ENHRY, CDR2 SYGVKD. V was clipped by 11 bases and J by 3 bases, with 17 bases between them. The CDR3 is 14 residues long. The CDR3 reads CASRGTYANQPQHF. The CDR3 nucleotides are TGTGCCTCCCGGGGGACCTACGCCAATCAGCCCCAGCATTTT.

This clonotype was picked up a small number of times. The chain couples TRBV5-1 to TRBJ1-2; weak D call: TRBD1 (6 bases). V lost 4 bases and J lost 4, with 14 bases in between. CDR3 length: 14 residues. CDR1 and CDR2 (germline): SGHRS, YFSETQ. Here the CDR3 reads CASSRETGGYGYTF. CDR3 DNA sequence: TGCGCCAGCAGCAGAGAGACAGGCGGCTATGGCTACACCTTC.

This clonotype was counted at least ten times. The chain employs TRBV5-6 and TRBJ1-1; no firm D call. The CDR3 extends over 14 amino acids. Per germline, CDR1 SGHDT and CDR2 YYEEEE. Trimming shortened V by 6 bases and J by 0 bases, and 12 bases separated the two germline ends. In nucleotides, the CDR3 is TGTGCCAGCACCCTGACACATATGAACACTGAAGCTTTCTTT. It is translated as CASTLTHMNTEAFF.

This clonotype was counted at least ten times. The chain has TRBV7-9 and TRBJ2-5, with D hard to call. V was cut by 2 bases and J by 0 bases, with 1 base left in between. Looked up from germline, CDR1 is SEHNR and CDR2 is FQNEAQ (reference sequence). The CDR3 consists of 12 residues. CDR3 DNA sequence: TGTGCCAGCAGCTTAAACCAAGAGACCCAGTACTTC. This translates into CASSLNQETQYF.

The chain couples TRBV7-2 to TRBJ2-7; 8 bases are shared with TRBD1. V trimming: 4 bases; J trimming: 3 bases; junction bases outside the gene matches: 8. The CDR3 has 15 residues. CDR1 and CDR2 from the germline V gene are SGHTA and FQGNSA. The CDR3: CASSSNRDRIYEQYF. For the CDR3, the DNA is TGTGCCAGCAGCTCCAACCGGGACAGGATCTACGAGCAGTACTTC.

This clonotype has at least ten counts. The V and J genes are TRBV15 and TRBJ1-5; D might be TRBD1 (6 bases). Between the trimmed V and J ends, which lost 3 bases and 6 bases, there was a span of 15 bases. CDR3 length: 15 residues. Germline values: CDR1 LNHNV, CDR2 YYDKDF (reference sequence). CDR3 sequence: CATSRDSGEGQPQHF. The CDR3, as DNA: TGTGCCACCAGCAGGGACTCAGGGGAAGGTCAGCCCCAGCATTTT. Together with reference TRBV15 and TRBJ1-5, the CDR3 gives the full variable domain: DAMVIQNPRYQVTQFGKPVTLSCSQTLNHNVMYWYQQKSSQAPKLLFHYYDKDFNNEADTPDNFQSRRPNTSFCFLDIRSPGLGDTAMYLCATSRDSGEGQPQHFGDGTRLSIL.

In its sample, this clonotype was seen many times. The gene calls are TRBV29-1 and TRBJ2-1, with a weak D call TRBD1 (5 bases). V gave up 3 bases and J gave up 6 bases, with 12 bases separating them. The CDR3 spans 13 residues. CDR1 SQVTM and CDR2 ANQGSEA come from the germline V gene. In DNA, the CDR3 is TGCAGCGTTGATGTGGCAGGGATCAATGAGCAGTTCTTC. Translating gives CSVDVAGINEQFF.

This clonotype was detected many times. This rearrangement joins TRBV7-9 to TRBJ2-4, with 11 positions matching TRBD2. The ends lost 3 bases at V and 6 bases at J; junction bases unmatched: 10. CDR1 and CDR2 (germline): SEHNR, FQNEAQ (reference sequence). The CDR3 spans 17 residues. Here the CDR3 reads CASSFPQTSGKRNIQYF. The CDR3 nucleotides read TGTGCCAGCAGCTTTCCACAGACTAGCGGGAAGAGAAACATTCAGTACTTC.

This clonotype occurred many times. The chain couples TRBV20-1 to TRBJ2-7; 9 positions agree with TRBD2. Trimming at V came to 0 bases and at J to 3 bases, leaving 6 bases not matched to a gene. This CDR3 has 15 amino acids. Germline assignment: CDR1 DFQATT and CDR2 SNEGSKA (reference sequence). Written as DNA, the CDR3 is TGCAGTGCTAGAGACTATGGACTAGCGAGCTACGAGCAGTACTTC. Its translation is CSARDYGLASYEQYF.

This clonotype was picked up many times. The V and J genes are TRBV27 and TRBJ1-1; possible D gene TRBD1, 6 bases. Germline V CDR1 and CDR2: MNHEY, SMNVEV (reference sequence). The CDR3 spans 14 residues. V shed 6 bases and J shed 0 bases, with 11 bases lying between them. CDR3 sequence reads: CASSQDRMNTEAFF. In DNA form, the CDR3 reads TGTGCCAGCAGCCAGGACAGAATGAACACTGAAGCTTTCTTT.

This clonotype was seen just once. This rearrangement joins TRBV5-1 to TRBJ2-7; 13 nucleotides align to TRBD2. Trimming took 2 bases from V and 5 from J; bases not matched to a gene: 13. This CDR3 is 18 amino acids long. Germline V gene sequence: CDR1 SGHRS, CDR2 YFSETQ. The CDR3 sequence: CASSLGTSGNPRENEQYF. The DNA for the CDR3 is TGCGCCAGCAGCTTAGGGACTAGCGGGAATCCTAGAGAAAACGAGCAGTACTTC.

This clonotype was seen repeatedly, ten times or more. J is TRBJ2-1 and V is TRBV6-5; 7 bases are shared with TRBD1. Germline V CDR1 and CDR2: MNHEY, SVGAGI. The ends lost 5 bases at V and 3 bases at J; junction bases unmatched: 7. This CDR3 is built from 15 residues. CDR3 sequence (DNA): TGTGCCAGCAGTACTTGGACAGGTATCTACAATGAGCAGTTCTTC. Its translation: CASSTWTGIYNEQFF.

The rearrangement uses TRBV29-1 and TRBJ1-1, with 8 bases lining up with TRBD1. The CDR3 sequence is 13 residues long. In germline, CDR1 is SQVTM, CDR2 ANQGSEA. V lost 6 bases to trimming and J lost 1 base; unmatched junction nucleotides: 4. The CDR3 is CSVRQGRNTEAFF. CDR3 nucleotide sequence: TGCAGCGTCCGACAGGGGCGGAACACTGAAGCTTTCTTT.

This clonotype was observed many times. This chain uses TRBV18 with TRBJ2-5, with 9 bases aligning to TRBD1. With 3 bases clipped from V and 2 bases from J, the junction kept 4 bases outside the gene matches. There are 15 residues in the CDR3. Germline V gene lookup returns CDR1 KGHSH and CDR2 LQKENI. The CDR3 sequence is CASSPGTGNQETQYF. The CDR3, as DNA: TGTGCCAGCTCACCCGGGACAGGGAATCAAGAGACCCAGTACTTC.